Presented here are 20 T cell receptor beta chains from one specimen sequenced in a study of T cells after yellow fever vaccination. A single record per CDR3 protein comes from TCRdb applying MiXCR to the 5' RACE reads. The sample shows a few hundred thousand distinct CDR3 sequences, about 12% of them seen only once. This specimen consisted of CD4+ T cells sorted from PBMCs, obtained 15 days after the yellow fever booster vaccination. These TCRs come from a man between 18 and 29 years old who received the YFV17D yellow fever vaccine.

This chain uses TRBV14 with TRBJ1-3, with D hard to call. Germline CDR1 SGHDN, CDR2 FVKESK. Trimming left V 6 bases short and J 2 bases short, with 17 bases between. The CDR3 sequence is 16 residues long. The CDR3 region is CASSMGMGMPGNTIYF. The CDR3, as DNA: TGTGCCAGCAGTATGGGTATGGGGATGCCTGGAAACACCATATATTTT. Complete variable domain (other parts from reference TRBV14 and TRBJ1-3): EAGVTQFPSHSVIEKGQTVTLRCDPISGHDNLYWYRRVMGKEIKFLLHFVKESKQDESGMPNNRFLAERTGGTYSTLKVQPAELEDSGVYFCASSMGMGMPGNTIYFGEGSWLTVV.

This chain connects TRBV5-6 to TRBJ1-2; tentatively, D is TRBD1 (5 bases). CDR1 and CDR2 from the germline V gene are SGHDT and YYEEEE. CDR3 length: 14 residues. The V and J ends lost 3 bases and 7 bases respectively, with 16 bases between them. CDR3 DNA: TGTGCCAGCAGCTGGGGCCCCCACGCGGCTGGCTACACCTTC. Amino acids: CASSWGPHAAGYTF.

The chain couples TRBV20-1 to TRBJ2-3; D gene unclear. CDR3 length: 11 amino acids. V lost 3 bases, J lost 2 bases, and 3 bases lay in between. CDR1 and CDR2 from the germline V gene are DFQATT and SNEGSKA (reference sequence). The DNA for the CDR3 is TGCAGTGCTAGGCACACAGATACGCAGTATTTT. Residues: CSARHTDTQYF.

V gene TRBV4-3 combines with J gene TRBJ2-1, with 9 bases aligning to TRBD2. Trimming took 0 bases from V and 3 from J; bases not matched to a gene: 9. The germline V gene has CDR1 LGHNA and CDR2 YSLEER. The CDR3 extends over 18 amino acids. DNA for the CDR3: TGCGCCAGCAGCCAAGATTGGGTCAGAGCGGGGGGCTACAATGAGCAGTTCTTC. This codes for CASSQDWVRAGGYNEQFF.

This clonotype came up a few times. The CDR3 nucleotides read TGCAGTGCTAGTAGCAGGGGGCCCACAGATACGCAGTATTTT. It specifies CSASSRGPTDTQYF. The chain links TRBV20-1 to TRBJ2-3, with 8 bases matching TRBD1. Germline-derived CDR1 and CDR2 are DFQATT and SNEGSKA (reference sequence). CDR3 length equals 14 residues. V dropped 3 bases and J dropped 2; count of bases not matched to a gene: 4.

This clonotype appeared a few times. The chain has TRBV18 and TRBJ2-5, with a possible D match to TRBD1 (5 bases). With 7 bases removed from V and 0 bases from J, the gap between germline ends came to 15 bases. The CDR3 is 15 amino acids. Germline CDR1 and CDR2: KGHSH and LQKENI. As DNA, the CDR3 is TGTGCCAGCTTTTCAGGGCCTTCGTACCAAGAGACCCAGTACTTC. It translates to CASFSGPSYQETQYF.

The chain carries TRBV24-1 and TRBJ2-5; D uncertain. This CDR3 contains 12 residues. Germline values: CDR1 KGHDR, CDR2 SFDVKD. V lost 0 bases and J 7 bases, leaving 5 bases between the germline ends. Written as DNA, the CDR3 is TGTGCCACCAGTGATTTGCTGGGGACCCAGTACTTC. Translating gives CATSDLLGTQYF.

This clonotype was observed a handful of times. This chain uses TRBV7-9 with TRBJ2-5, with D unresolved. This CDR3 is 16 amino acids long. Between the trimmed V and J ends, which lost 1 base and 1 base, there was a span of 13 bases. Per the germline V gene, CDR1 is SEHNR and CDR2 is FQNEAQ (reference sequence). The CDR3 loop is CASSLGASKVQETQYF. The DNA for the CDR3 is TGTGCCAGCAGCTTAGGAGCGTCCAAAGTCCAAGAGACCCAGTACTTC.

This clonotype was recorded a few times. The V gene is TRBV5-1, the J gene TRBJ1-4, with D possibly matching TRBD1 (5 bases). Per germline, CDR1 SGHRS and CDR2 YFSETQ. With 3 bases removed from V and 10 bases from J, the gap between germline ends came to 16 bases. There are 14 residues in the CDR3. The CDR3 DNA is TGCGCCAGCAGCTGGACCGAGGGACGCTCAAAACTGTTTTTT. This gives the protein CASSWTEGRSKLFF.

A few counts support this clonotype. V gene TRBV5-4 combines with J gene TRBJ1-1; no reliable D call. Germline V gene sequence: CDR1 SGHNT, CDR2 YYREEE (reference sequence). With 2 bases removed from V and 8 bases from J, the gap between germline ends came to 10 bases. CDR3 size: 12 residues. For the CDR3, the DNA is TGTGCCAGCAGCTTATGGACTGACGAAGCTTTCTTT. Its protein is CASSLWTDEAFF. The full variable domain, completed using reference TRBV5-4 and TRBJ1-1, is ETGVTQSPTHLIKTRGQQVTLRCSSQSGHNTVSWYQQALGQGPQFIFQYYREEENGRGNFPPRFSGLQFPNYSSELNVNALELDDSALYLCASSLWTDEAFFGQGTRLTVV.

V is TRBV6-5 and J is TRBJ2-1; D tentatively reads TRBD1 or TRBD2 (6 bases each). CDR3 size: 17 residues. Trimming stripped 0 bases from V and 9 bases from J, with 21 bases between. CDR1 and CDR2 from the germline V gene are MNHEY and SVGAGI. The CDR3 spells CASSYSMGGLSRGEQFF. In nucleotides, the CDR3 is TGTGCCAGCAGTTACTCGATGGGGGGCCTCTCGAGGGGTGAGCAGTTCTTC.

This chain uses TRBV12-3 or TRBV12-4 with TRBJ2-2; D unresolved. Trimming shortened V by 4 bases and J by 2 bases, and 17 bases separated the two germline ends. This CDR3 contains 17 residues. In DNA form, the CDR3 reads TGTGCCAGCAGTTCTCCCCGCCCTCAGGCAAACACCGGGGAGCTGTTTTTT. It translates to CASSSPRPQANTGELFF.

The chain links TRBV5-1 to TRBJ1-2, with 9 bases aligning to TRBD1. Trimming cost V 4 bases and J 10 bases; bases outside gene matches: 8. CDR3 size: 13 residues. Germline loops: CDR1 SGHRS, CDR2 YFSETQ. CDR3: CASSVNRQGDYTF. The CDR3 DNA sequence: TGCGCCAGCAGCGTAAACAGACAGGGGGACTACACCTTC.

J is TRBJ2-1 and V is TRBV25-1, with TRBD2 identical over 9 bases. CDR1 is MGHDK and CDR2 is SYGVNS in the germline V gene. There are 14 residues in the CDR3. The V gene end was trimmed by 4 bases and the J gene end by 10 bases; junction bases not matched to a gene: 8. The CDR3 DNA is TGTGCCAGCAGTGTGAAGCGGGGGGAATCGGAGCAGTTCTTC. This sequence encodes CASSVKRGESEQFF.

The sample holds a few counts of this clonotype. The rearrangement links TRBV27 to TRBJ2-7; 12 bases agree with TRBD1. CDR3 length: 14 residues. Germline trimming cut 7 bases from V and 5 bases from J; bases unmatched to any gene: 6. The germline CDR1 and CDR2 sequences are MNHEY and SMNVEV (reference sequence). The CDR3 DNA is TGTGCCAGCACAAACCGGGACAGGGGGCACGAGCAGTACGTC. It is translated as CASTNRDRGHEQYV.

The DNA for the CDR3 is TGCAGCGTTAGATACAGGGGGAACACCGGGGAGCTGTTTTTT. It codes for CSVRYRGNTGELFF. The chain has TRBV29-1 and TRBJ2-2, with 7 bases aligning to TRBD1. CDR3 size: 14 residues. CDR1 and CDR2 from the germline V gene are SQVTM and ANQGSEA. The J segment lost 1 base and the V segment lost 5 bases, leaving 4 bases of the junction unmatched.

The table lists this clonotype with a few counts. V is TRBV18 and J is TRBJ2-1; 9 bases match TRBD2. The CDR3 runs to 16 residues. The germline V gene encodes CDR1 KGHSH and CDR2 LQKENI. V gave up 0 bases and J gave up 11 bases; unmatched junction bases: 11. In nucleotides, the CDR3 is TGTGCCAGCTCACCACCTAATAGCGGGGGCCCGCTTAAGCAGTTCTTC. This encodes CASSPPNSGGPLKQFF.

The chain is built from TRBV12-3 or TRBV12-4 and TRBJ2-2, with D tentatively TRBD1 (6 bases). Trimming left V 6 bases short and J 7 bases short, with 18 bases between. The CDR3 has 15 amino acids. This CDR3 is CASSPLGRGIGELFF. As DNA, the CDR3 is TGTGCCAGCAGCCCCTTAGGCAGGGGAATCGGGGAGCTGTTTTTT.

CDR3 sequence reads: CASSPPGLAGGETQYF. CDR3 bases: TGTGCCAGCAGCCCCCCGGGGCTAGCAGGGGGGGAGACCCAGTACTTC. The V call is TRBV14, the J call TRBJ2-5; TRBD1 is a possible D gene (7 bases). Per germline, CDR1 SGHDN and CDR2 FVKESK. CDR3 length equals 16 residues. V was cut by 4 bases and J by 5 bases, with 20 bases left in between.

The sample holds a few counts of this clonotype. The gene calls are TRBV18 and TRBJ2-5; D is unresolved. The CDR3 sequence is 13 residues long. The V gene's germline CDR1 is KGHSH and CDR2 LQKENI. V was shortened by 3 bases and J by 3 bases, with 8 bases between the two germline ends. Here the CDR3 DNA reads TGTGCCAGCTCACCCAGCCAGAAAGAGACCCAGTACTTC. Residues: CASSPSQKETQYF.